The following is a T cell receptor beta chain sequence with its context. The antigen remains undetermined. Trimming at V came to 6 bases and at J to 4 bases, leaving 9 bases not matched to a gene. Germline V gene sequence: CDR1 SNHLY, CDR2 FYNNEI. The CDR3 is 15 residues long. This entry belongs to a study of cytomegalovirus exposure and HLA in healthy donors. Study results and limitations: When a later analysis compared HLA-associated TCR beta chains with equally common others, the HLA-associated chains turned out to be more clonally expanded and to have lower generation probabilities. Prior analysis indicated that the majority of TCR beta V segments exhibited productivity approximately 87% or approximately 30% of the time. There was a cluster of highly shared sequence variants that was likely a sequencing artifact.

PCR involved 60 Vbeta and 13 Jbeta primers. Profiling relied on immunoSEQ multiplex PCR, and the TCRdb table lists in-frame clones only, not all of them. The table includes some 62,000 clones, around 87% detected once. Sequencing used PBMCs. This receptor was obtained from a man younger than 35 in good health and CMV-seronegative. The chain has TRBV2 and TRBJ1-3; TRBD1 agrees at 7 bases. The CDR3 reads CASSSSTGRGNTIYF. The CDR3 DNA is TGTGCCAGCAGCTCTTCGACAGGGAGGGGAAACACCATATATTTT.